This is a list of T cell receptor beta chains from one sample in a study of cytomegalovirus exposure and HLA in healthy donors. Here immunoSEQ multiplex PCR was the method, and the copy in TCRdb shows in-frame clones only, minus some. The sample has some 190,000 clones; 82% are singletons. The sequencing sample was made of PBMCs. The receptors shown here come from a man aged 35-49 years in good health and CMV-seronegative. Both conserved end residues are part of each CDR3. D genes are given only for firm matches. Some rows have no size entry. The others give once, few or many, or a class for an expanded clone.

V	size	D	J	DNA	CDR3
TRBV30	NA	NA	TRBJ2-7	TGTGCCTGGAGTGTACTACCGGAGGAGTACGAGCAGTACTTC	CAWSVLPEEYEQYF
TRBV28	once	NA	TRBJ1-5	TGTGCCAGCAACCAGCGGGACCGACAGGAGCATTTT	CASNQRDRQEHF
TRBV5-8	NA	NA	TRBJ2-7	TGTGCCAGCAGCCAAAGGGGAACTGGCCTCGAGCAGTACTTC	CASSQRGTGLEQYF
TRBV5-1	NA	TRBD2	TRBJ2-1	TGCGCCAGCCAGGGGGAGCGGGGGGGCCGGAATGAGCAGTTCTTC	CASQGERGGRNEQFF
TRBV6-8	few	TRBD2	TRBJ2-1	TGTGCCAGCAGTAAGCGGGGGGAATACAATGAGCAGTTCTTC	CASSKRGEYNEQFF
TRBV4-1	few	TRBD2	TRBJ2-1	TGCGCCAGCAGCCAAGGCTTACTAGCGGGAGAGTACAATGAGCAGTTCTTC	CASSQGLLAGEYNEQFF
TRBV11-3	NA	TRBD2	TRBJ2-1	TGTGCCAGCAGCTTAGCTGGGACTAGCAGATTTAATGAGCAGTTCTTC	CASSLAGTSRFNEQFF
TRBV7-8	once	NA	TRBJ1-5	TGTGCCAGCAGCTGGCCAGGGAATCAGCCCCAGCATTTT	CASSWPGNQPQHF
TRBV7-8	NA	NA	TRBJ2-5	TGTGCCAGCAGTTCGGGAGGACAGTTAGAGACCCAGTACTTC	CASSSGGQLETQYF
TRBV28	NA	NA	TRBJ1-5	TGTGCCAGCAGTTTTGCGGGGCGCGTGGATCAGCCCCAGCATTTT	CASSFAGRVDQPQHF
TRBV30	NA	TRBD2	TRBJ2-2	TGTGCCTGGAGCAGCCCAGCGGGGGGTGGTACCGGGGAGCTGTTTTTT	CAWSSPAGGGTGELFF
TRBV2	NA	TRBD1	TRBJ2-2	TGTGCCAGCAGTTCGGACAGGGTCACCGGGGAGCTGTTTTTT	CASSSDRVTGELFF
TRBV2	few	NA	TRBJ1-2	TGTGCCAGCAGTCTCGACACTTCAGGGATCTATGGCTACACCTTC	CASSLDTSGIYGYTF